The present TCR beta chain was sequenced within a study of post-analysis software for immune sequencing data. Presence of unique molecular identifiers characterized the TCR beta cDNA libraries. TCRdb re-analysed the PCR reads in MiXCR, keeping a single row per CDR3 protein. The table lists about 800,000 distinct CDR3 sequences, roughly 30% of them singletons, with roughly 0.54% in the top ten. About this clonotype: Its antigen is not identified.

Whole-study results and caveats: Four to six TRBV segments appeared more often in patients than in controls, and TRBV5-6, TRBV5-1 and TRBV20-1 were among these.

The CDR3 is 16 amino acids. Germline lookup yields CDR1 DFQATT and CDR2 SNEGSKA (reference sequence). With 0 bases removed from V and 2 bases from J, the gap between germline ends came to 14 bases. The sample consisted of blood. This TCR came from a girl aged 5-17 years with multiple sclerosis. This chain links TRBV20-1 with TRBJ2-1, with D perhaps TRBD2 (5 bases). The CDR3 reads CSARDGRAVTYNEQFF. As DNA, the CDR3 is TGCAGTGCTAGAGATGGTAGAGCGGTAACCTACAATGAGCAGTTCTTC.